Listed below are T cell receptor beta chains from one sample, sequenced in a study of cytomegalovirus exposure and HLA in healthy donors. TCRdb's table, derived via immunoSEQ multiplex PCR, lists solely in-frame clones and lacks some. The table includes under 300,000 clones, roughly two thirds detected once. Sequencing was done on a sample of PBMCs. These receptor sequences come from a female donor in good health and CMV-seronegative. CDR3s include the opening cysteine and the closing phenylalanine or tryptophan. The D gene is left open where the match is weak. Clone size is not always given. Where it is, it says once, few, many or a class for expanded clones.

TRBJ1-1 - TRBV2 - TGTGCCAGCAGCCCCCGAGGGAACACTGAAGCTTTCTTT CASSPRGNTEAFF
TRBJ2-3 - TRBV28 - TGTGCCAGCAGCCGCCAACAGGGCTACACAGATACGCAGTATTTT CASSRQQGYTDTQYF
TRBJ2-1 once TRBV7-6 TRBD2 TGTGCCAGCAGCTTAGCGTCCAGCGGGAGAGGGTACAATGAGCAGTTCTTC CASSLASSGRGYNEQFF
TRBJ1-2 - TRBV21-1 - TGTGCCTCATTAGGTGGGGACAGGGGCTCCCTTAACTATGGCTACACCTTC CASLGGDRGSLNYGYTF
TRBJ2-7 - TRBV7-2 - TGTGCCAGCAGCCCAGACGGTACAGGGTCCTACGAGCAGTACTTC CASSPDGTGSYEQYF
TRBJ1-5 once TRBV4-1 - TGCGCCAGCAGCCCCATTGTAGGGGAGCCCCAGCATTTT CASSPIVGEPQHF
TRBJ2-7 once TRBV11-2 - TGTGCCAGCAGCCAGGGACTGACCTACGAGCAGTACTTC CASSQGLTYEQYF
TRBJ1-3 - TRBV28 - TGTGCCAGCAGTTTGGGGGACACCCGCTCTGGAAACACCATATATTTT CASSLGDTRSGNTIYF
TRBJ2-1 - TRBV27 - TGTGCCAGCAGTTTAGGGGGAGGACCCTACAATGAGCAGTTCTTC CASSLGGGPYNEQFF
TRBJ2-1 - TRBV19 TRBD2 TGTGCCAGTAGTATGTTAAGCGGGAGGACGAAGTACAATGAGCAGTTCTTC CASSMLSGRTKYNEQFF
TRBJ1-3 - TRBV18 - TGTGCCAGCTCACGAGGAGACAGGGGAAACACCATATATTTT CASSRGDRGNTIYF
TRBJ2-1 - TRBV28 TRBD2 TGTGCCAGCAAGGTATCGATAGGCGGGAGGCTCAATGAGCAGTTCTTC CASKVSIGGRLNEQFF
TRBJ1-2 - TRBV27 - TGTGCCAGCAGCTGGACTGGCGGCTATGGCTACACCTTC CASSWTGGYGYTF
TRBJ2-7 - TRBV28 TRBD2 TGTGCCAGTTCCGGGACTAGCGGGAGGAGGTCCGCCTACGAGCAGTACTTC CASSGTSGRRSAYEQYF
TRBJ1-2 - TRBV27 TRBD1 TGTGCCAGCAGTGCCGGGACAGGGGATGGTGCCTATGGCTACACCTTC CASSAGTGDGAYGYTF
TRBJ1-5 - TRBV12-5 - TGTGCTAGTGGTCCCCGGGGGCCCCAGCATTTT CASGPRGPQHF
TRBJ2-7 - TRBV21-1 - TGTGCCAGCAGCCCATCGGAGAGGGGACACCACTACGAGCAGTACTTC CASSPSERGHHYEQYF
TRBJ2-1 - TRBV25-1 - TGTGCCAGCAGTGCAACAGTGAGGCAGTTCTTC CASSATVRQFF
TRBJ1-3 - TRBV7-9 - TGTTCCAGCAGCTACGAGCTCAGGGGCTCTGGAAACACCATATATTTT CSSSYELRGSGNTIYF
TRBJ1-6 - TRBV27 TRBD1 TGTGCCAGCAGTAAAGATCCAGGGGGCGGGGAGCGATCACCCCTCCACTTT CASSKDPGGGERSPLHF
TRBJ2-3 - TRBV7-9 TRBD2 TGTTCCAGCAGCCTTAGACTAGCGGGAGATACAGATACGCAGTATTTT CSSSLRLAGDTDTQYF
TRBJ1-6 - TRBV7-9 - TGTTCCAGCAGCTTGGGACTCCTGAAGGACCTTTCACCCCTCCACTTT CSSSLGLLKDLSPLHF